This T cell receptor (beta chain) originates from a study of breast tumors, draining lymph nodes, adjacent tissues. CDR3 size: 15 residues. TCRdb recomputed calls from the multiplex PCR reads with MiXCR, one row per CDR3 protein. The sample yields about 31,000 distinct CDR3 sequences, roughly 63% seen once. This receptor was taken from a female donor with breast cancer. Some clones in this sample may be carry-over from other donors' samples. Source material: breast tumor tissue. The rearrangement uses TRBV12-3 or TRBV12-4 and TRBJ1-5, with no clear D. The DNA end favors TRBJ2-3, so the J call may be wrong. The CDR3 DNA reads TGTGCCAGCAGTTACATGGTCGACAACAATCAGCCCCAGTATTTT. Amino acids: CASSYMVDNNQPQYF.